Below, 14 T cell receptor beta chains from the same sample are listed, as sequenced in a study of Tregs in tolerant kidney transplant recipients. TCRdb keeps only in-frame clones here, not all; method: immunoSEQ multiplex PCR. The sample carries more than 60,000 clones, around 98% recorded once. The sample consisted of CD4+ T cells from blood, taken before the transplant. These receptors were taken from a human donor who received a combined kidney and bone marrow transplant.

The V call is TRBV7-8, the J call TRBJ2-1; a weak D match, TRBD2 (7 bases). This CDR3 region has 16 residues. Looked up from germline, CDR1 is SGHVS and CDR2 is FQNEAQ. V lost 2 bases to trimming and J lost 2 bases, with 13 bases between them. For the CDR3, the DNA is TGTGCCAGCAGCTTAAGGGGGGGGACACCCTACAATGAGCAGTTCTTC. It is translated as CASSLRGGTPYNEQFF.

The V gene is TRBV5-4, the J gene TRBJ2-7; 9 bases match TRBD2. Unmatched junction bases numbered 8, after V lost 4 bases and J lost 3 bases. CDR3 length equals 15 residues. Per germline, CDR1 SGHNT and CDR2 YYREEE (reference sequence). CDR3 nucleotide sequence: TGTGCCAGCAGCCAAAGCGGGGGGTTTTTCTACGAGCAGTACTTC. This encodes CASSQSGGFFYEQYF. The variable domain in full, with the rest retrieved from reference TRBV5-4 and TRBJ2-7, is ETGVTQSPTHLIKTRGQQVTLRCSSQSGHNTVSWYQQALGQGPQFIFQYYREEENGRGNFPPRFSGLQFPNYSSELNVNALELDDSALYLCASSQSGGFFYEQYFGPGTRLTVT.

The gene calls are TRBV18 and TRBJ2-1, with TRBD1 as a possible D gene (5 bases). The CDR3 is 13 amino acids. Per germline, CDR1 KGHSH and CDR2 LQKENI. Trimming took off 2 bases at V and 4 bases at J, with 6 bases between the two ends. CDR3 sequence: CASSPDRYNEQFF. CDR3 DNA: TGTGCCAGCTCACCAGACAGATACAATGAGCAGTTCTTC.

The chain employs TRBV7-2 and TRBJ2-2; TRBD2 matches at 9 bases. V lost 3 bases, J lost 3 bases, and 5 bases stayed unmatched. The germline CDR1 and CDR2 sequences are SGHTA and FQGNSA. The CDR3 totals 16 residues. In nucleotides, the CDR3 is TGTGCCAGCAGCTTGGGCGGGGGGGCCGACACCGGGGAGCTGTTTTTT. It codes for CASSLGGGADTGELFF. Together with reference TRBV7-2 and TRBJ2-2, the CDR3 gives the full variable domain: GAGVSQSPSNKVTEKGKDVELRCDPISGHTALYWYRQSLGQGLEFLIYFQGNSAPDKSGLPSDRFSAERTGGSVSTLTIQRTQQEDSAVYLCASSLGGGADTGELFFGEGSRLTVL.

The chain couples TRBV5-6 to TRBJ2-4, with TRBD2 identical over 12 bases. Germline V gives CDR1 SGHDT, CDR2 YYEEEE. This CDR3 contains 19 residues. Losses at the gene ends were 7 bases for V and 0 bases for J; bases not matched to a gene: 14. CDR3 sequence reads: CASFRTSGGTTIAKNIQYF. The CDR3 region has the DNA TGTGCCAGCTTCAGAACTAGCGGGGGGACAACTATAGCCAAAAACATTCAGTACTTC.

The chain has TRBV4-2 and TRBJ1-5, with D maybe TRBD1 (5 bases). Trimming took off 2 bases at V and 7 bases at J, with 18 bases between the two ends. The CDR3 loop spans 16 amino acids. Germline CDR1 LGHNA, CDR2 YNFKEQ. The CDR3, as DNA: TGTGCCAGCAGCCAAAGCTCAGGGTTTGTGGGCCAGCCCCAGCATTTT. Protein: CASSQSSGFVGQPQHF.

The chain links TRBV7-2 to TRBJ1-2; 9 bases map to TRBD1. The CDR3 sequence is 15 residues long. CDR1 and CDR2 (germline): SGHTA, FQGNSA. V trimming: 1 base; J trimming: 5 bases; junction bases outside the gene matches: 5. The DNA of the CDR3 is TGTGCCAGCAGCTTAGAACAGGGGGCATTGTATGGCTACACCTTC. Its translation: CASSLEQGALYGYTF.

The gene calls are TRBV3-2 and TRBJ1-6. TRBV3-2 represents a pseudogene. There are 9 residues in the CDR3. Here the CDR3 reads CASSRALHF. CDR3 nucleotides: TGTGCCAGCAGCCGAGCCCTCCACTTT.

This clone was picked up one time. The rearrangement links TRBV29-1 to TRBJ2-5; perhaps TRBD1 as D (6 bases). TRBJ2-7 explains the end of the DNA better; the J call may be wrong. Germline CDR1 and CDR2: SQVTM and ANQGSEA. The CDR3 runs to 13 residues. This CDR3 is CSGRQGSGYEQYF. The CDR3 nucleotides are TGCAGCGGCCGTCAGGGGTCTGGCTACGAGCAGTACTTC.

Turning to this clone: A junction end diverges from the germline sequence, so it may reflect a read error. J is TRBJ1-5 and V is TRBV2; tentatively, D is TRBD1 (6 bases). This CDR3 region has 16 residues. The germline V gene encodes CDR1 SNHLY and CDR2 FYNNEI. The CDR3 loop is CASSEFDRSSSQPQHF. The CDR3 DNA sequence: TGTGCCAGCAGTGAGTTCGACAGGAGTAGCAGTCAGCCCCAGCATTTT. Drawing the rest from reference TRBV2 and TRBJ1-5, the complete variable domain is EPEVTQTPSHQVTQMGQEVILRCVPISNHLYFYWYRQILGQKVEFLVSFYNNEISEKSEIFDDQFSVERPDGSNFTLKIRSTKLEDSAMYFCASSEFDRSSSQPQHFGDGTRLSIL.

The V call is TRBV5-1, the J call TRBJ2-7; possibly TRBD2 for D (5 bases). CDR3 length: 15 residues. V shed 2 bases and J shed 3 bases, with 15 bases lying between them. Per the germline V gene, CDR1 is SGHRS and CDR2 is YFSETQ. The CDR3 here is CASSFGGSHYYEQYF. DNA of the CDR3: TGCGCCAGCAGCTTTGGCGGGTCCCACTACTACGAGCAGTACTTC. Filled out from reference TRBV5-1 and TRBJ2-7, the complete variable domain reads KAGVTQTPRYLIKTRGQQVTLSCSPISGHRSVSWYQQTPGQGLQFLFEYFSETQRNKGNFPGRFSGRQFSNSRSEMNVSTLELGDSALYLCASSFGGSHYYEQYFGPGTRLTVT.

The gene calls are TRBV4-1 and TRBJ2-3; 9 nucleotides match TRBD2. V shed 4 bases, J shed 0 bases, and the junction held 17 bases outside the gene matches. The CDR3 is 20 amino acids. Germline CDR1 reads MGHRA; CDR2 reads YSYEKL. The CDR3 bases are TGCGCCAGCAGCCTCGGGACTAGCCTAAATTGGGAATCTAGCACAGATACGCAGTATTTT. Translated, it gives CASSLGTSLNWESSTDTQYF.

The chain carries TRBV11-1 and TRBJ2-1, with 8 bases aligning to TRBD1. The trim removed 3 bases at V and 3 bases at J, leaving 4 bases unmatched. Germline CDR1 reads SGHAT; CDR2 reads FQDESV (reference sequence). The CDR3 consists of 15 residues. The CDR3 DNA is TGTGCCAGCAGCTTCCGGACAGGGAACTACAATGAGCAGTTCTTC. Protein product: CASSFRTGNYNEQFF.

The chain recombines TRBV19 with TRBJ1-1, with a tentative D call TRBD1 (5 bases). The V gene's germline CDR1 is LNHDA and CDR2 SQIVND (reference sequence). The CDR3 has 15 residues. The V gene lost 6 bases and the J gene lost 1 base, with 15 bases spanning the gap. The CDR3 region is CASRSWRGPNTEAFF. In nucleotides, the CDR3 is TGTGCCAGTAGATCCTGGAGGGGCCCGAACACTGAAGCTTTCTTT.